This T cell receptor (beta chain) was captured in a study of breast tumors, draining lymph nodes, adjacent tissues. MiXCR was run by TCRdb on the multiplex PCR reads, yielding one entry per CDR3 protein. The data contain some 200,000 distinct CDR3 sequences, roughly 29% of them seen just once; the ten biggest clones take up roughly 4.3%. The lymph nodes were axillary draining lymph nodes from breast cancer patients. The table lists this clonotype with many counts. The CDR3 covers 18 residues. Losses at the gene ends were 5 bases for V and 1 base for J; bases not matched to a gene: 9. Germline-derived CDR1 and CDR2 are SGHAT and FQNNGV.

This sequence was found in a female donor with breast cancer. Some clones in this sample may be carry-over from other donors' samples. This chain joins TRBV11-2 and TRBJ2-3; 13 bases fit TRBD2. Material: axillary lymph node tissue. The CDR3 here is CASSHRTSGRGGTDTQYF. The CDR3 DNA is TGTGCCAGCAGCCACCGGACTAGCGGGAGAGGGGGCACAGATACGCAGTATTTT.